This T cell receptor (beta chain) was obtained from a study of cytomegalovirus exposure and HLA in healthy donors. Both 60 Vbeta primers and 13 Jbeta primers went into the PCR. Profiled with immunoSEQ multiplex PCR; TCRdb holds only in-frame clones, not every one. The sample has around 200,000 clones, and its top ten clones hold 1.1%. The germline V and J ends were trimmed by 2 bases and 7 bases, with 17 bases remaining between them. The CDR3 extends over 15 amino acids. Germline V gives CDR1 LGHNA, CDR2 YNFKEQ. Material for sequencing was PBMCs. The TCR originated in a girl aged 2-9 years in good health and CMV-seropositive. The V and J genes are TRBV4-2 and TRBJ1-1; no clear D. The CDR3 loop is CASSQHAILGSEAFF. CDR3 coding DNA: TGTGCCAGCAGCCAACACGCGATTTTAGGGAGTGAAGCTTTCTTT.